This is a list of T cell receptor beta chains from one sample in a study of technical replicates of blood from a few donors. Assay: immunoSEQ multiplex PCR; the TCRdb copy retains only in-frame clones and omits some. The top ten clones hold approximately 0.24% of a sample with tens of thousands of clones, 85% to 95% of them seen once. Sequencing was carried out using T cells isolated from PBMCs. All receptors come from a human donor in good health. The CDR3 runs from the conserved cysteine through the conserved F or W. D genes are given only for firm matches. A clone size is listed for some rows: how often the clone was seen (once, few, many), or a class if it is expanded.

.	TRBV28	TRBJ2-7	.	TGTGCCACCTCGATACAGGGTCTGGACGAGCAGTACTTC	CATSIQGLDEQYF
.	TRBV4-1	TRBJ2-2	TRBD2	TGCGCCAGCAGCCAAGTCCCGGGACTAGCGGACACCGGGGAGCTGTTTTTT	CASSQVPGLADTGELFF
.	TRBV14	TRBJ2-3	.	TGTGCCAGCAGCCAAGGAGGGGGGAAGCGGGGTTCCACAGATACGCAGTATTTT	CASSQGGGKRGSTDTQYF
.	TRBV30	TRBJ2-1	TRBD2	TGTGCCTCTGACCCGGGACTAGCGGGGGTCTACAATGAGCAGTTCTTC	CASDPGLAGVYNEQFF
.	TRBV6-5	TRBJ2-7	TRBD1	TGTGCCAGCGCATTACGGGGACAGCTTGGCGAGCAGTACTTC	CASALRGQLGEQYF
.	TRBV5-4	TRBJ2-3	.	TGTGCCAGCAGCCCCGGGCCGCCGGGAGCGCAGTATTTT	CASSPGPPGAQYF
.	TRBV28	TRBJ2-7	.	TGTGCCAGCCAAGGGAGCTCCTACGAGCAGTACTTC	CASQGSSYEQYF
once	TRBV5-1	TRBJ1-2	TRBD1	TGCGCCAGCAGCTTGGGGACAGGGGGCAACCGCTATGGCTACACCTTC	CASSLGTGGNRYGYTF
.	TRBV5-1	TRBJ1-4	TRBD1	TGCGCCAGCAGCTTGAGGGACAGCCTTAATGAAAAACTGTTTTTT	CASSLRDSLNEKLFF
.	TRBV6-5	TRBJ2-3	.	TGTGCCAGCAGTTACCGGGGGGCTCTGGCAGATACGCAGTATTTT	CASSYRGALADTQYF
.	TRBV13	TRBJ2-1	TRBD1	TGTGCCAGCAGCTGGGACAGGCGGGGTTCAAGCTCCTACAATGAGCAGTTCTTC	CASSWDRRGSSSYNEQFF
.	TRBV19	TRBJ2-1	TRBD2	TGTGCCAGTAGTATTTCCGGGGGGGAATACAATGAGCAGTTCTTC	CASSISGGEYNEQFF
.	TRBV9	TRBJ2-7	.	TGTGCCAGCAGCGTAGCAGCATCAGCTTCGGGCGAGCAGTACTTC	CASSVAASASGEQYF
.	TRBV28	TRBJ1-2	TRBD1	TGTGCCAGCAGACCGGCCGGGACAGAGGGCTACACCTTC	CASRPAGTEGYTF
.	TRBV5-5	TRBJ2-7	TRBD1	TGTGCCAGCAGCCTAGACAGGGTAGAATTCGTCTTC	CASSLDRVEFVF
.	TRBV5-1	TRBJ1-1	TRBD1	TGCGCCAGCAGCCCGGGACAGGGGACATACACTGAAGCTTTCTTT	CASSPGQGTYTEAFF
few	TRBV10-1	TRBJ1-1	.	TGCGCCAGCAGGTCCGACACTGAAGCTTTCTTT	CASRSDTEAFF
.	TRBV5-4	TRBJ2-7	.	TGTGCCAGCAGCTGGGTCTCATCTCGGCACGACAGCGAACAGTACTTC	CASSWVSSRHDSEQYF
.	TRBV2	TRBJ2-7	TRBD1	TGTGCCAGCAGTTACAGGGGGCATGGTTTTTACGAGCAGTACTTC	CASSYRGHGFYEQYF
.	TRBV29-1	TRBJ2-5	TRBD2	TGCAGCGGGGCCGGCAGGCTAGCGGTTGAGGAGACCCAGTACTTC	CSGAGRLAVEETQYF
.	TRBV6-4	TRBJ1-1	TRBD1	TGTGCCAGCAATAAACCGACAGGGTGGTACACTGAAGCTTTCTTT	CASNKPTGWYTEAFF
once	TRBV13	TRBJ1-6	.	TGTGCCAGCAGCCTACGGACGGGGAATTCACCCCTCCACTTT	CASSLRTGNSPLHF
.	TRBV19	TRBJ2-7	TRBD1	TGTGCCAGTAGTACAGGACAGGGGGCCTCCGAGCAGTACTTC	CASSTGQGASEQYF
once	TRBV14	TRBJ2-3	.	TGTGCCAGCAGCTACGTTGTAGGAGCCGGCACAGATACGCAGTATTTT	CASSYVVGAGTDTQYF